Listed below are T cell receptor beta chains from one sample, sequenced in a study of early stage breast cancer tumors. The method was immunoSEQ multiplex PCR; TCRdb's version includes in-frame clones alone and lacks a portion of them. The table has tens of thousands of clones, approximately 70% seen once. The specimen was breast tumor tissue. These receptors all come from a person between 30 and 45 years old with breast cancer. CDR3s include the opening cysteine and the closing phenylalanine or tryptophan. A D gene is named only where the DNA matches it firmly. Size tells how often a clone was seen (once, few, many) or the class of an expanded clone, and some rows leave it out.

CDR3: CASSSGAVATNEKLFF
DNA: TGTGCCAGCAGCTCAGGGGCTGTCGCAACTAATGAAAAACTGTTTTTT
length: 16
D: NA
size: NA
J: TRBJ1-4
V: TRBV11-2

CDR3: CASAPTRLSYEQYF
DNA: TGTGCCAGCGCTCCGACCCGACTCTCCTACGAGCAGTACTTC
length: 14
D: NA
size: NA
J: TRBJ2-7
V: TRBV13

CDR3: CASSLQQGAGYEQYF
DNA: TGTGCCAGCAGCTTACAACAGGGGGCAGGCTACGAGCAGTACTTC
length: 15
D: TRBD1
size: once
J: TRBJ2-7
V: TRBV11-3

CDR3: CATSRDSGGVAEAFF
DNA: TGTGCCACCAGCAGAGATTCGGGGGGGGTGGCTGAAGCTTTCTTT
length: 15
D: NA
size: NA
J: TRBJ1-1
V: TRBV15

CDR3: CASSLKAGTSGPNEQFF
DNA: TGTGCCAGCAGCCTCAAAGCCGGGACTAGCGGTCCCAATGAGCAGTTCTTC
length: 17
D: TRBD2
size: NA
J: TRBJ2-1
V: TRBV7-9

CDR3: CAWSVSTGGVDTQYF
DNA: TGTGCCTGGAGTGTGTCAACAGGCGGGGTAGATACGCAGTATTTT
length: 15
D: NA
size: NA
J: TRBJ2-3
V: TRBV30

CDR3: CASSLVPNNEQFF
DNA: TGTGCCAGCAGCTTAGTGCCTAACAATGAGCAGTTCTTC
length: 13
D: NA
size: NA
J: TRBJ2-1
V: TRBV7-9

CDR3: CASIFRRVRSYEQYF
DNA: TGTGCCAGCATTTTTAGGCGGGTCAGGTCCTACGAGCAGTACTTC
length: 15
D: NA
size: NA
J: TRBJ2-7
V: TRBV11-3

CDR3: CASSLEVSGPYEQYF
DNA: TGTGCCAGCAGCTTAGAGGTTAGCGGACCCTACGAGCAGTACTTC
length: 15
D: NA
size: NA
J: TRBJ2-7
V: TRBV7-2

CDR3: CASSRSTGLNTEAFF
DNA: TGTGCCAGCAGCCGTTCGACCGGGTTGAACACTGAAGCTTTCTTT
length: 15
D: NA
size: NA
J: TRBJ1-1
V: TRBV11-3

CDR3: CASSSTSGPYNEQFF
DNA: TGTGCCAGCAGCTCCACTAGCGGGCCATACAATGAGCAGTTCTTC
length: 15
D: TRBD2
size: NA
J: TRBJ2-1
V: TRBV7-9

CDR3: CASSVAFDGASWGEQFF
DNA: TGTGCCAGCAGCGTAGCTTTTGACGGGGCCTCTTGGGGTGAGCAGTTCTTC
length: 17
D: NA
size: NA
J: TRBJ2-1
V: TRBV9

CDR3: CASSSSGGNIQYF
DNA: TGTGCCAGCAGCTCTAGCGGGGGAAACATTCAGTACTTC
length: 13
D: TRBD2
size: NA
J: TRBJ2-4
V: TRBV11-1

CDR3: CASSRSWTGGPLSGNTIYF
DNA: TGTGCCAGCTCACGGTCGTGGACAGGGGGCCCTCTCTCTGGAAACACCATATATTTT
length: 19
D: TRBD1
size: NA
J: TRBJ1-3
V: TRBV18

CDR3: CASSPGPSYNEQFF
DNA: TGTGCCAGCTCACCGGGGCCCTCCTACAATGAGCAGTTCTTC
length: 14
D: NA
size: NA
J: TRBJ2-1
V: TRBV18

CDR3: CASSLFTGNSGNTIYF
DNA: TGTGCCAGCAGCCTCTTCACAGGGAATTCTGGAAACACCATATATTTT
length: 16
D: NA
size: NA
J: TRBJ1-3
V: TRBV4-2

CDR3: CASSEIATDTQYF
DNA: TGCGCCAGCAGTGAAATAGCGACAGATACGCAGTATTTT
length: 13
D: NA
size: NA
J: TRBJ2-3
V: TRBV10-1

CDR3: CSAMIAEAFF
DNA: TGCAGTGCCATGATAGCTGAAGCTTTCTTT
length: 10
D: NA
size: NA
J: TRBJ1-1
V: TRBV20-1

CDR3: CASSLASGYTEAFF
DNA: TGTGCCAGCAGCTTAGCGTCGGGGTACACTGAAGCTTTCTTT
length: 14
D: NA
size: NA
J: TRBJ1-1
V: TRBV7-6

CDR3: CAISEESEQYF
DNA: TGTGCCATCAGTGAGGAGTCGGAGCAGTACTTC
length: 11
D: NA
size: NA
J: TRBJ2-7
V: TRBV10-3

CDR3: CASSQEGLAGRDTQYF
DNA: TGCGCCAGCAGCCAAGAAGGACTAGCGGGAAGGGATACGCAGTATTTT
length: 16
D: TRBD2
size: NA
J: TRBJ2-3
V: TRBV4-1

CDR3: CASSLGISGTHTDTQYF
DNA: TGTGCCAGCAGCTTAGGGATATCCGGGACTCACACAGATACGCAGTATTTT
length: 17
D: NA
size: NA
J: TRBJ2-3
V: TRBV11-3

CDR3: CASSYLASGKNIQYF
DNA: TGTGCCAGCAGTTACTTGGCTAGCGGGAAAAACATTCAGTACTTC
length: 15
D: TRBD2
size: NA
J: TRBJ2-4
V: TRBV6-5

CDR3: CASRSLASAYEQYF
DNA: TGTGCCAGTAGATCCCTTGCCAGTGCCTACGAGCAGTACTTC
length: 14
D: NA
size: NA
J: TRBJ2-7
V: TRBV19

CDR3: CAWRRTGTSYEQYF
DNA: TGTGCCTGGAGGAGGACAGGGACTTCCTACGAGCAGTACTTC
length: 14
D: TRBD1
size: NA
J: TRBJ2-7
V: TRBV30

CDR3: CASSPRPREGRDEQFF
DNA: TGTGCCAGCAGCCCCCGTCCACGGGAGGGTAGGGATGAGCAGTTCTTC
length: 16
D: TRBD2
size: NA
J: TRBJ2-1
V: TRBV7-8

CDR3: CASSPTRFQGGSYEQYF
DNA: TGTGCCAGCAGTCCCACGCGGTTTCAAGGCGGCTCCTACGAGCAGTACTTC
length: 17
D: NA
size: NA
J: TRBJ2-7
V: TRBV27

CDR3: CASSFPGQGGEAFF
DNA: TGTGCCAGCAGCTTTCCGGGACAGGGGGGTGAAGCTTTCTTT
length: 14
D: TRBD1
size: few
J: TRBJ1-1
V: TRBV7-9

CDR3: CASSQDTSGLARISSYNEQFF
DNA: TGCGCCAGCAGCCAGGACACCTCGGGACTAGCGCGAATCTCATCCTACAATGAGCAGTTCTTC
length: 21
D: TRBD2
size: NA
J: TRBJ2-1
V: TRBV4-1

CDR3: CASSARSGNTIYF
DNA: TGTGCCAGTAGTGCACGTTCTGGAAACACCATATATTTT
length: 13
D: NA
size: NA
J: TRBJ1-3
V: TRBV19

CDR3: CASSAPGLAYNEQFF
DNA: TGTGCCAGCAGTGCGCCGGGACTAGCCTACAATGAGCAGTTCTTC
length: 15
D: TRBD2
size: few
J: TRBJ2-1
V: TRBV6-5

CDR3: CASSYSGQAPNSPLHF
DNA: TGTGCCAGCAGTTACTCCGGGCAGGCCCCGAATTCACCCCTCCACTTT
length: 16
D: NA
size: NA
J: TRBJ1-6
V: TRBV6-6

CDR3: CASSSGRAAITDTQYF
DNA: TGTGCCAGCAGCAGCGGGAGGGCCGCTATCACAGATACGCAGTATTTT
length: 16
D: TRBD2
size: NA
J: TRBJ2-3
V: TRBV2

CDR3: CASSQGAISYEQYF
DNA: TGCGCCAGCAGCCAAGGAGCCATCTCCTACGAGCAGTACTTC
length: 14
D: NA
size: medium-sized
J: TRBJ2-7
V: TRBV4-3

CDR3: CASSSTGKGYGYTF
DNA: TGTGCCAGCAGCTCTACAGGGAAAGGCTATGGCTACACCTTC
length: 14
D: NA
size: NA
J: TRBJ1-2
V: TRBV6-6

CDR3: CAISDGSGRANEQFF
DNA: TGTGCCATCAGTGACGGTAGCGGGAGGGCCAATGAGCAGTTCTTC
length: 15
D: TRBD2
size: few
J: TRBJ2-1
V: TRBV10-3

CDR3: CASSPGQGAGEQYF
DNA: TGTGCCAGCTCACCCGGACAGGGGGCGGGAGAGCAGTACTTC
length: 14
D: TRBD1
size: NA
J: TRBJ2-7
V: TRBV18

CDR3: CASSIRDTQYF
DNA: TGTGCCAGTAGTATAAGAGATACGCAGTATTTT
length: 11
D: NA
size: NA
J: TRBJ2-3
V: TRBV19

CDR3: CASSPLTESYEQYF
DNA: TGTGCCAGCAGTCCATTGACAGAATCCTACGAGCAGTACTTC
length: 14
D: NA
size: few
J: TRBJ2-7
V: TRBV6-1

CDR3: CASSFDGNYGYTF
DNA: TGTGCCAGCAGCTTCGACGGAAACTATGGCTACACCTTC
length: 13
D: NA
size: NA
J: TRBJ1-2
V: TRBV5-5

CDR3: CATLPWEGGYTF
DNA: TGTGCCACCCTTCCTTGGGAGGGGGGCTACACCTTC
length: 12
D: NA
size: NA
J: TRBJ1-2
V: TRBV6-1

CDR3: CASSYRRREVTDTQYF
DNA: TGTGCCAGCAGCTACCGGCGGCGGGAGGTCACAGATACGCAGTATTTT
length: 16
D: TRBD2
size: NA
J: TRBJ2-3
V: TRBV11-2

CDR3: CASRFREDNNEQFF
DNA: TGTGCCAGCAGGTTCCGGGAGGATAACAATGAGCAGTTCTTC
length: 14
D: TRBD2
size: NA
J: TRBJ2-1
V: TRBV28

CDR3: CASSLDGAGVTYNEQFF
DNA: TGTGCCAGCAGCTTAGACGGGGCAGGGGTAACCTACAATGAGCAGTTCTTC
length: 17
D: NA
size: NA
J: TRBJ2-1
V: TRBV7-6

CDR3: CASRNEGLPRKAFF
DNA: TGTGCCAGCAGAAATGAAGGGCTTCCGAGAAAAGCTTTCTTT
length: 14
D: NA
size: NA
J: TRBJ1-1
V: TRBV6-6

CDR3: CASSVGQGRDTQYF
DNA: TGTGCCAGCAGCGTCGGACAGGGGCGAGATACGCAGTATTTT
length: 14
D: TRBD1
size: once
J: TRBJ2-3
V: TRBV7-9

CDR3: CASSEDLGPQHF
DNA: TGTGCCAGCAGCGAAGACTTGGGGCCCCAGCATTTT
length: 12
D: NA
size: NA
J: TRBJ1-5
V: TRBV7-2

CDR3: CASSPGAYEQYF
DNA: TGTGCCAGTAGTCCCGGGGCCTACGAGCAGTACTTC
length: 12
D: NA
size: NA
J: TRBJ2-7
V: TRBV19

CDR3: CASSAGTGGGDNEQFF
DNA: TGTGCCAGCAGCGCCGGGACAGGGGGGGGAGACAATGAGCAGTTCTTC
length: 16
D: TRBD1
size: NA
J: TRBJ2-1
V: TRBV7-3

CDR3: CASSLWGSRSGAYEQYF
DNA: TGTGCCAGCAGCTTGTGGGGGAGTCGGAGCGGAGCCTACGAGCAGTACTTC
length: 17
D: NA
size: NA
J: TRBJ2-7
V: TRBV5-5

CDR3: CASSPAGTGFGYTF
DNA: TGCGCCAGCAGCCCGGCCGGGACAGGGTTTGGCTACACCTTC
length: 14
D: TRBD1
size: NA
J: TRBJ1-2
V: TRBV4-1

CDR3: CASSFWGGTEAFF
DNA: TGTGCCAGCAGTTTTTGGGGAGGCACTGAAGCTTTCTTT
length: 13
D: NA
size: few
J: TRBJ1-1
V: TRBV27

CDR3: CASSEGLAGVNIQYF
DNA: TGTGCCAGCAGTGAAGGCCTAGCGGGAGTAAACATTCAGTACTTC
length: 15
D: TRBD2
size: NA
J: TRBJ2-4
V: TRBV2

CDR3: CSVAGLAAYNEQFF
DNA: TGCAGCGTTGCAGGACTAGCGGCCTACAATGAGCAGTTCTTC
length: 14
D: TRBD2
size: once
J: TRBJ2-1
V: TRBV29-1

CDR3: CAWSNRDEAFF
DNA: TGTGCCTGGAGTAACAGGGATGAAGCTTTCTTT
length: 11
D: NA
size: NA
J: TRBJ1-1
V: TRBV30

CDR3: CASSWATGNTEAFF
DNA: TGTGCCAGCAGCTGGGCGACAGGGAACACTGAAGCTTTCTTT
length: 14
D: NA
size: medium-sized
J: TRBJ1-1
V: TRBV11-2

CDR3: CASSPRGNEKLFF
DNA: TGTGCCAGCTCACCACGGGGTAATGAAAAACTGTTTTTT
length: 13
D: NA
size: NA
J: TRBJ1-4
V: TRBV18